The 29 T cell receptor beta chains below come from one sample, sequenced in a study of Ad26.COV2.S vaccination and SARS-CoV-2 variants. Some clones are missing from TCRdb's copy, which holds only in-frame ones; the method was immunoSEQ multiplex PCR. The sample has around 140,000 clones, 86% seen once. The sample in question was peripheral blood, obtained after recovery from COVID-19. All receptors derive from a human donor who had recovered from COVID-19.

In its sample, this clone was seen once. The chain uses TRBV27 and TRBJ1-1; 9 positions agree with TRBD1. The CDR3 has 15 amino acids. Trimming took 0 bases from V and 4 from J; bases not matched to a gene: 3. Germline V CDR1 and CDR2: MNHEY, SMNVEV (reference sequence). This CDR3 is CASSLSGTGSTEAFF. In DNA form, the CDR3 reads TGTGCCAGCAGTTTATCCGGGACAGGGTCCACTGAAGCTTTCTTT.

The chain joins TRBV5-1 to TRBJ2-7, with 9 bases matching TRBD1. This CDR3 has 13 amino acids. V gave up 4 bases and J gave up 7 bases; unmatched junction bases: 6. Germline CDR1 is SGHRS and CDR2 is YFSETQ. CDR3 protein: CASSRDRDWEQYF. The CDR3 nucleotides read TGCGCCAGCAGCCGGGACAGGGATTGGGAGCAGTACTTC.

CDR3 nucleotide sequence: TGTGCCTGGAGTACAGGGGTAAATTCACCCCTCCACTTT. This gives the protein CAWSTGVNSPLHF. V usage is TRBV30 and J usage is TRBJ1-6; 7 nucleotides line up with TRBD1. Germline V gene lookup returns CDR1 GTSNPN and CDR2 SVGIG (reference sequence). This CDR3 has 13 residues. V was pared by 2 bases and J by 7 bases, with 2 bases of the junction left unmatched.

V usage is TRBV18 and J usage is TRBJ2-7, with D uncertain. Germline assignment: CDR1 KGHSH and CDR2 LQKENI. V lost 3 bases, J lost 5 bases, and 11 bases lay in between. The CDR3 is 13 residues long. The CDR3 here is CASSPGHGDEQYF. CDR3 sequence (DNA): TGTGCCAGCTCACCGGGCCACGGTGACGAGCAGTACTTC.

The chain couples TRBV27 to TRBJ1-5, with D uncertain. V was trimmed by 3 bases and J by 0 bases, leaving 3 bases between them. The CDR3 spans 13 residues. Germline V CDR1 and CDR2: MNHEY, SMNVEV (reference sequence). The CDR3 protein is CASSFYSNQPQHF. CDR3 coding DNA: TGTGCCAGCAGTTTTTATAGCAATCAGCCCCAGCATTTT.

The CDR3 sequence: CASSLNPGNTEAFF. The CDR3 DNA is TGTGCCAGCAGCTTAAATCCCGGAAACACTGAAGCTTTCTTT. The chain has TRBV7-2 and TRBJ1-1; no firm D call. Germline lookup yields CDR1 SGHTA and CDR2 FQGNSA. The V end lost 2 bases, the J end lost 2 bases, and 9 bases lay between the germline ends. CDR3 size: 14 residues.

This rearrangement joins TRBV4-1 to TRBJ2-5, with 10 positions matching TRBD2. The CDR3 consists of 17 residues. Germline V gene lookup returns CDR1 MGHRA and CDR2 YSYEKL. V was clipped by 0 bases and J by 6 bases; unmatched bases: 10. This chain's CDR3 is CASSQDVRLAGAKTQYF. The CDR3 nucleotides read TGCGCCAGCAGCCAAGATGTACGGCTAGCGGGGGCTAAGACCCAGTACTTC.

V usage is TRBV9 and J usage is TRBJ2-3; the D is unclear. The CDR3 loop spans 16 amino acids. CDR1 and CDR2 from the germline V gene are SGDLS and YYNGEE. V was shortened by 0 bases and J by 2 bases, with 13 bases between the two germline ends. The CDR3 loop is CASSVVSHATTDTQYF. CDR3 coding DNA: TGTGCCAGCAGCGTAGTTAGCCACGCGACCACAGATACGCAGTATTTT.

This chain connects TRBV29-1 to TRBJ1-2; 9 bases are shared with TRBD1. Trimming removed 4 bases from V and 6 bases from J; junction bases left unmatched: 3. The CDR3 sequence is 12 residues long. Germline CDR1 is SQVTM and CDR2 is ANQGSEA. For the CDR3, the DNA is TGCAGCGTTGGGACAGGGGAGAATGGCTACACCTTC. Translated, it gives CSVGTGENGYTF.

This clone has more than one count but fewer than ten. The CDR3 loop is CSARPLYGYTF. CDR3 nucleotides: TGCAGTGCTAGACCCCTCTATGGCTACACCTTC. The chain employs TRBV20-1 and TRBJ1-2, with no clear D. The CDR3 has 11 amino acids. Trimming took 2 bases from V and 4 from J, leaving 5 bases between them. Germline-derived CDR1 and CDR2 are DFQATT and SNEGSKA (reference sequence).

V is TRBV4-1 and J is TRBJ1-5; TRBD1 agrees at 9 bases. Germline V lookup: CDR1 MGHRA, CDR2 YSYEKL. This CDR3 contains 15 residues. With 0 bases clipped from V and 6 bases from J, the junction kept 3 bases outside the gene matches. CDR3 region: CASSQEDRGVQPQHF. CDR3 coding DNA: TGCGCCAGCAGCCAAGAGGACAGGGGAGTTCAGCCCCAGCATTTT.

The chain has TRBV19 and TRBJ1-2; TRBD1 matches 8 bases. Germline V gene sequence: CDR1 LNHDA, CDR2 SQIVND (reference sequence). The V and J ends lost 7 bases and 3 bases, in that order; junction bases with no gene match: 19. CDR3 length equals 18 residues. CDR3 loop: CASTDWLTGTGGDYGYTF. The CDR3 coding sequence is TGTGCCAGTACGGACTGGCTAACCGGGACAGGTGGGGACTATGGCTACACCTTC.

The V gene is TRBV6-2 or TRBV6-3, the J gene TRBJ2-7, with D possibly matching TRBD2 (6 bases). The CDR3 length is 10 residues. Deletions cut 6 bases from V and 6 bases from J, with 6 bases between. Per the germline V gene, CDR1 is MNHEY and CDR2 is SVGEGT. The CDR3 sequence: CASSGGEQYF. The CDR3 bases are TGTGCCAGCAGCGGGGGCGAGCAGTACTTC.

The chain links TRBV21-1 to TRBJ1-2. TRBV21-1 is a listed pseudogene. CDR3 length: 13 amino acids. CDR3 region: CASSKAPGDGYTF. CDR3 DNA: TGTGCCAGCAGCAAAGCGCCGGGGGATGGCTACACCTTC.

The chain carries TRBV7-9 and TRBJ2-5; 10 nucleotides align to TRBD2. Germline assignment: CDR1 SEHNR and CDR2 FQNEAQ (reference sequence). The CDR3 has 15 residues. After removal of 3 bases from V and 0 bases from J, the junction contained 1 base not matched to a gene. CDR3 region: CASSLTSGYQETQYF. The CDR3 region has the DNA TGTGCCAGCAGCTTGACTAGCGGGTACCAAGAGACCCAGTACTTC.

The genes are TRBV12-3 or TRBV12-4 and TRBJ2-7; unclear D gene. The CDR3 consists of 12 residues. V gave up 6 bases and J gave up 3 bases, with 9 bases separating them. CDR3 coding DNA: TGTGCCAGCAGCCAGACTGGCTACGAGCAGTACTTC. It specifies CASSQTGYEQYF.

The sample holds one count of this clone. The chain joins TRBV15 to TRBJ1-1; 8 bases line up with TRBD1. The CDR3 spans 15 residues. Germline loops: CDR1 LNHNV, CDR2 YYDKDF (reference sequence). J lost 5 bases, V lost 0 bases, and 5 bases had no gene match. The DNA of the CDR3 is TGTGCCACCAGCAGAGATGTGACAGGGGATACTGAAGCTTTCTTT. Its protein is CATSRDVTGDTEAFF.

The chain couples TRBV7-9 to TRBJ2-3; perhaps TRBD1 as D (5 bases). V lost 5 bases and J 5 bases, leaving 14 bases between the germline ends. Looked up from germline, CDR1 is SEHNR and CDR2 is FQNEAQ (reference sequence). The length of the CDR3 is 14 residues. The CDR3 bases are TGTGCCAGCAGCCCAACCCAGGGCGAAGATACGCAGTATTTT. Protein: CASSPTQGEDTQYF. Full variable domain (rest looked up from reference TRBV7-9 and TRBJ2-3): DTGVSQNPRHKITKRGQNVTFRCDPISEHNRLYWYRQTLGQGPEFLTYFQNEAQLEKSRLLSDRFSAERPKGSFSTLEIQRTEQGDSAMYLCASSPTQGEDTQYFGPGTRLTVL.

This sequence joins TRBV30 and TRBJ1-3; D remains ambiguous. The CDR3 runs to 14 residues. In germline, CDR1 is GTSNPN, CDR2 SVGIG (reference sequence). Trimming left V 0 bases short and J 0 bases short, with 6 bases between. The CDR3 DNA follows: TGTGCCTGGAGTGTAGGCCGCTCTGGAAACACCATATATTTT. This codes for CAWSVGRSGNTIYF.

The J gene is TRBJ1-5, the V gene TRBV10-2; D is unresolved. Germline values: CDR1 WSHSY, CDR2 SAAADI. The CDR3 is made up of 14 amino acids. Trimming shortened V by 0 bases and J by 5 bases, and 8 bases separated the two germline ends. CDR3 sequence reads: CASSESSIDQPQHF. In nucleotides, the CDR3 is TGCGCCAGCAGTGAGTCGTCAATCGATCAGCCCCAGCATTTT.

The V call is TRBV7-2, the J call TRBJ2-4, with 10 bases fitting TRBD2. The CDR3 totals 16 residues. CDR1 is SGHTA, CDR2 FQGNSA, per germline. J gave up 3 bases and V 1 base, and 3 bases lay outside the gene matches. The CDR3 sequence: CASSLERGGGKNIQYF. CDR3 nucleotides: TGTGCCAGCAGCTTAGAGCGGGGGGGAGGCAAAAACATTCAGTACTTC. The full variable domain, with the rest looked up from reference TRBV7-2 and TRBJ2-4, is GAGVSQSPSNKVTEKGKDVELRCDPISGHTALYWYRQSLGQGLEFLIYFQGNSAPDKSGLPSDRFSAERTGGSVSTLTIQRTQQEDSAVYLCASSLERGGGKNIQYFGAGTRLSVL.

The chain joins TRBV28 to TRBJ1-2; 7 bases agree with TRBD1. V shed 3 bases and J 12 bases; nucleotides not matched to a gene: 13. The CDR3 sequence is 14 residues long. Looked up from germline, CDR1 is MDHEN and CDR2 is SYDVKM. CDR3 region: CASSFSDREYSDTF. The DNA for the CDR3 is TGTGCCAGCAGTTTCTCCGACAGGGAGTATTCCGACACCTTC.

This chain uses TRBV29-1 with TRBJ1-2, with 10 positions matching TRBD1. Germline V lookup: CDR1 SQVTM, CDR2 ANQGSEA. V lost 7 bases to trimming and J lost 7 bases; unmatched junction nucleotides: 12. The CDR3 is 14 residues long. The CDR3 coding sequence is TGCAGCGACCGACCCAGACAGGGGGCTCGTGGCTACACCTTC. The encoded protein is CSDRPRQGARGYTF.

This clone appeared a single time. The chain recombines TRBV6-1 with TRBJ2-5; 13 bases line up with TRBD2. This CDR3 region has 15 residues. Germline V gives CDR1 MNHNS, CDR2 SASEGT. V trimming: 6 bases; J trimming: 3 bases; junction bases outside the gene matches: 4. CDR3 in amino acids: CASSLLAGGEETQYF. The CDR3 nucleotides read TGTGCCAGCAGCCTACTAGCGGGGGGGGAAGAGACCCAGTACTTC.

This chain uses TRBV30 with TRBJ2-7; 8 nucleotides line up with TRBD2. Per germline, CDR1 GTSNPN and CDR2 SVGIG (reference sequence). The CDR3 totals 13 residues. Unmatched junction bases numbered 5, after V lost 6 bases and J lost 1 base. The CDR3 sequence: CACQVAGSYEQYF. CDR3 sequence (DNA): TGTGCCTGCCAAGTAGCGGGGTCCTACGAGCAGTACTTC.

The chain combines TRBV2 with TRBJ1-5, with D hard to call. Germline V lookup: CDR1 SNHLY, CDR2 FYNNEI. The ends were cut back, 2 bases at V and 6 bases at J, with 14 bases in the middle. The CDR3 spans 15 residues. CDR3 in DNA: TGTGCCAGCAGTGAACCGCCGAGAGATCTTCAGCCCCAGCATTTT. Translating it yields CASSEPPRDLQPQHF.

The V and J genes are TRBV7-2 and TRBJ1-2; 9 bases are shared with TRBD1. The CDR3 is 15 residues long. V lost 1 base, J lost 7 bases, and 7 bases stayed unmatched. Germline values: CDR1 SGHTA, CDR2 FQGNSA. CDR3 DNA: TGTGCCAGCAGCTTAGAAGGGGACAGGGTGTCTGGCTACACCTTC. This encodes CASSLEGDRVSGYTF.

V gene TRBV18 combines with J gene TRBJ2-6; D unclear. Per the germline V gene, CDR1 is KGHSH and CDR2 is LQKENI. This CDR3 is 15 amino acids long. V was trimmed by 1 base and J by 4 bases, leaving 8 bases between them. In DNA, the CDR3 is TGTGCCAGCTCACCACGCAGGACCGGGGCCAACGTCCTGACTTTC. Residues: CASSPRRTGANVLTF.

The chain links TRBV5-1 to TRBJ2-7; 8 bases match TRBD1. Germline CDR1 reads SGHRS; CDR2 reads YFSETQ. This CDR3 has 15 residues. V was clipped by 0 bases and J by 2 bases; unmatched bases: 4. The CDR3 loop is CASSLDTGGPYEQYF. CDR3 in DNA: TGCGCCAGCAGCTTGGATACAGGGGGGCCCTACGAGCAGTACTTC.